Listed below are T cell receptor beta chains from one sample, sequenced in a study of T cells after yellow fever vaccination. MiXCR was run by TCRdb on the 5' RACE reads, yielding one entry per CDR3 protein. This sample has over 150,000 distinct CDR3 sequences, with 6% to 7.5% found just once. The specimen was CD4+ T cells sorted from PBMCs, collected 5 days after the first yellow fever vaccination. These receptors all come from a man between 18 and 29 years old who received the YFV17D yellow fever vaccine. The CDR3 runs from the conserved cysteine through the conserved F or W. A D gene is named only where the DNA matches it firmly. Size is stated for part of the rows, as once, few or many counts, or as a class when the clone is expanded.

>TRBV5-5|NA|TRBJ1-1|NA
CASSLGGTPEAFF
TGTGCCAGCAGCTTGGGGGGTACCCCTGAAGCTTTCTTT
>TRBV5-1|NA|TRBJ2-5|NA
CARSSAWQETQYF
TGCGCCAGAAGTTCCGCATGGCAAGAGACCCAGTACTTC
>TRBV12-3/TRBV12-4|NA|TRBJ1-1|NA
CASSPAARRMNTEAFF
TGTGCCAGCAGTCCCGCGGCCAGACGGATGAACACTGAAGCTTTCTTT
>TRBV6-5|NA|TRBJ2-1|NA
CATQGPSYNEQFF
TGTGCCACACAGGGACCATCCTACAATGAGCAGTTCTTC
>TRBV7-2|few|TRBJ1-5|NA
CASSFRSALNQPQHF
TGTGCCAGCAGCTTCCGAAGTGCGTTAAATCAGCCCCAGCATTTT
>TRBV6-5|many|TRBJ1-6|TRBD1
CASSYSWDRGDSPLHF
TGTGCCAGCAGTTACTCCTGGGACAGGGGCGATTCACCCCTCCACTTT
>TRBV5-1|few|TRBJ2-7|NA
CASSLEYWSEQYF
TGCGCCAGCAGCTTGGAATACTGGAGCGAGCAGTACTTC
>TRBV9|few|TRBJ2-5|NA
CASSVGPGVKETQYF
TGTGCCAGCAGCGTAGGCCCCGGGGTCAAAGAGACCCAGTACTTC
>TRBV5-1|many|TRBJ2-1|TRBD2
CASSLFEAGGHNEQFF
TGCGCCAGCAGCTTGTTCGAAGCGGGGGGACACAATGAGCAGTTCTTC
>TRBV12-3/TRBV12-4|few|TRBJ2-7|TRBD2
CASSAGLAGNSYEQYF
TGTGCCAGCAGTGCGGGACTAGCGGGGAACTCCTACGAGCAGTACTTC
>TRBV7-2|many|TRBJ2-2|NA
CASSLDGGANTGELFF
TGTGCCAGCAGCTTAGATGGGGGGGCTAATACCGGGGAGCTGTTTTTT
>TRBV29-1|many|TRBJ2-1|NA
CSVEFWGSYNEQFF
TGCAGCGTTGAGTTTTGGGGGTCGTACAATGAGCAGTTCTTC
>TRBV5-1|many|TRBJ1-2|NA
CASSLDRSSRTYGYTF
TGCGCCAGCAGCTTGGATCGTTCTAGTCGGACCTATGGCTACACCTTC
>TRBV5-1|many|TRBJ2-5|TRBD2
CASSRIAGGLKQETQYF
TGCGCCAGCAGCCGGATAGCGGGGGGGCTTAAACAAGAGACCCAGTACTTC
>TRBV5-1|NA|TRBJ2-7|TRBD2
CAISSLPKASGSYEQYF
TGCGCCATCAGCTCCCTCCCCAAGGCTAGCGGTTCCTACGAGCAGTACTTC
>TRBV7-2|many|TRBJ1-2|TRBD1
CASSATGGTGYTF
TGTGCCAGCAGCGCTACAGGGGGCACAGGCTACACCTTC
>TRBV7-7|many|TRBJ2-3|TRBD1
CASSQGQFTDTQYF
TGTGCCAGCAGCCAGGGACAGTTCACAGATACGCAGTATTTT
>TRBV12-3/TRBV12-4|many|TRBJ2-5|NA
CASSLLGLETQYF
TGTGCCAGCAGTTTACTCGGCTTGGAGACCCAGTACTTC
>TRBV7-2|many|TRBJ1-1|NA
CASSASPGTEAFF
TGTGCCAGCAGCGCGAGTCCGGGAACTGAAGCTTTCTTT
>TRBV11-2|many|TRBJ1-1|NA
CASSLGWVGTTEAFF
TGTGCCAGCAGCTTAGGTTGGGTGGGGACTACTGAAGCTTTCTTT
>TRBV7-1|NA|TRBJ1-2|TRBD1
CASSSPTGYRDFVPGTNYGYTF
TGTGCCAGCAGCTCCCCGACAGGGTATAGGGACTTTGTCCCAGGGACTAACTATGGCTACACCTTC
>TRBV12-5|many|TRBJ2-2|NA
CASGLVRPGAAGELFF
TGTGCTAGTGGTTTGGTACGGCCGGGGGCGGCCGGGGAGCTGTTTTTT
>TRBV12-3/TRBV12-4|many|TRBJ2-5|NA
CASSFEEETQYF
TGTGCCAGCAGTTTTGAAGAAGAGACCCAGTACTTC
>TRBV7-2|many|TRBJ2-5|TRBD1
CALDGRGPWETQYF
TGTGCCCTCGATGGCAGGGGGCCGTGGGAGACCCAGTACTTC
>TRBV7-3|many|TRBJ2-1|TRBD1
CASSLPGGSYNEQFF
TGTGCCAGCAGCTTACCAGGGGGATCGTACAATGAGCAGTTCTTC
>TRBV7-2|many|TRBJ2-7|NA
CASSPQWYEQYF
TGTGCCAGCAGCCCCCAGTGGTACGAGCAGTACTTC
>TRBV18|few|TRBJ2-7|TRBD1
CASSSPGTGNEQYF
TGTGCCAGCTCCTCGCCAGGGACAGGGAACGAGCAGTACTTC
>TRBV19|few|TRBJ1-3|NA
CASSIPTRSGNTIYF
TGTGCCAGTAGTATCCCGACGCGCTCTGGAAACACCATATATTTT
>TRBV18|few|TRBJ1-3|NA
CASSPQEGSGNTIYF
TGTGCCAGCTCACCCCAAGAGGGTTCTGGAAACACCATATATTTT
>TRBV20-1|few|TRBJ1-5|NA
CSARESGKYNQPQHF
TGCAGTGCTAGAGAGTCAGGGAAATATAATCAGCCCCAGCATTTT
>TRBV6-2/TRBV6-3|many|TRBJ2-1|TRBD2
CASTGGNYNEQFF
TGTGCCAGCACCGGGGGGAACTACAATGAGCAGTTCTTC
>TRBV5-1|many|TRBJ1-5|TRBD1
CASSWTGEGNQPQHF
TGCGCCAGCAGCTGGACAGGGGAAGGCAATCAGCCCCAGCATTTT
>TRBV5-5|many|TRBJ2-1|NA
CASSAFGSYNEQFF
TGTGCCAGCAGCGCCTTTGGATCCTACAATGAGCAGTTCTTC
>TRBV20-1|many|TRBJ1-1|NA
CSARTQGSEAFF
TGCAGTGCTAGAACTCAGGGGAGTGAAGCTTTCTTT
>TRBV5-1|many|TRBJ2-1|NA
CASSPEPQGSYNEQFF
TGCGCCAGCAGCCCGGAACCGCAGGGTAGCTACAATGAGCAGTTCTTC
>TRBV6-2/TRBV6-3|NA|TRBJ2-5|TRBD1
CASSDRGRGETQYF
TGTGCCAGCAGTGACAGGGGCAGAGGAGAGACCCAGTACTTC
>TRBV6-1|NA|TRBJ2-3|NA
CASSVLEGIYYF
TGTGCCAGCAGTGTCCTTGAAGGGATCTATTATTTT
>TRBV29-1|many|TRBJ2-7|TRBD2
CSVGTVGGLHEQYF
TGCAGCGTTGGTACCGTGGGAGGGCTCCACGAGCAGTACTTC
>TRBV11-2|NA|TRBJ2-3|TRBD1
CASSLDRDRGSDTQYF
TGTGCCAGCAGCTTAGATCGGGACAGGGGTTCAGATACGCAGTATTTT
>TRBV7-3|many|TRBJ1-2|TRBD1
CASSKGTGDGYTF
TGTGCCAGCAGCAAAGGGACAGGCGATGGCTACACCTTC
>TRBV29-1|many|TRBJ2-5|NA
CSVDQLYQETQYF
TGCAGCGTGGACCAACTGTACCAAGAGACCCAGTACTTC
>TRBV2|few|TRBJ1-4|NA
CASSDPAEKLFF
TGTGCCAGCAGTGACCCGGCCGAGAAACTGTTTTTT
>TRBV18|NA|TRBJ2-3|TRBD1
CASSLRTGTTDTQYF
TGTGCCAGCTCACTTCGGACAGGAACCACAGATACGCAGTATTTT
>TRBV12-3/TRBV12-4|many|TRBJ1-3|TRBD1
CASTRTGSGNTIYF
TGTGCCAGCACCAGGACAGGCTCTGGAAACACCATATATTTT
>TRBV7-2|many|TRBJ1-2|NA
CASSSNAGLNYGYTF
TGTGCCAGCAGCTCCAACGCCGGATTGAACTATGGCTACACCTTC
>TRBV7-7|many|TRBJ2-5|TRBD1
CASSSGTGWYETQYF
TGTGCTAGCAGCTCCGGGACAGGGTGGTACGAGACCCAGTACTTC